This T cell receptor beta chain was sequenced in a study of T-cell memory formation after mild COVID-19. Overall study context: TCR clusters were mostly donor specific. General study points: Later expanders leaned CD4+, whereas clones that contracted between day 15 and 85 were balanced CD4/CD8. Largely, contracting CD4+ clones fell within CM and EM, and contracting CD8+ clones within EMRA.

TCRdb independently ran MiXCR on the 5' RACE reads; one entry per CDR3 protein. The sample contains around 120,000 distinct CDR3 sequences, 16% of which appear only once. This clonotype appeared many times. Its matching antigen is unknown. Sequencing was performed on PBMCs or a T cell subset sorted from them (not recorded which). This TCR derives from an adult woman who had mild COVID-19 (a few samples of this study predate the infection). Cell type and time point are not known.

DNA for the CDR3: TGCAGTCAACAGGGGGCCTCGTACAATGAGCAGTTCTTC. Translation gives CSQQGASYNEQFF. V and J are TRBV20-1 and TRBJ2-1, with TRBD1 matching 9 bases. CDR1 is DFQATT and CDR2 is SNEGSKA in the germline V gene (reference sequence). CDR3 length equals 13 residues. V gave up 8 bases and J gave up 4 bases; unmatched junction bases: 6.